A selection of T cell receptor beta chains follows, all from one sample in a study of cytomegalovirus exposure and HLA in healthy donors. TCRdb's copy holds only in-frame clones and misses some; the assay was immunoSEQ multiplex PCR. The sample shows approximately 110,000 clones, 81% of them seen only once. The sequenced material came from PBMCs. These receptors all come from a woman aged 25 to 45 in good health and CMV-seronegative. CDR3s include the opening cysteine and the closing phenylalanine or tryptophan. The D gene is left open where the match is weak. Clone size is stated in some rows and not others, as once, few, many or a class when expanded.

>TRBJ1-6|.|TRBV30|TRBD1
CASVTGDGAPLHF
TGTGCCTCGGTAACAGGGGACGGGGCACCCCTCCACTTT
>TRBJ2-7|.|TRBV27|.
CASSSDLLMSSYEQYF
TGTGCCAGCAGTTCCGATCTCCTCATGAGCTCCTACGAGCAGTACTTC
>TRBJ1-5|once|TRBV4-3|.
CASSQEAGSNQPQHF
TGCGCCAGCAGCCAAGAAGCAGGGAGCAATCAGCCCCAGCATTTT
>TRBJ1-5|few|TRBV29-1|.
CSVIQGTNQPQHF
TGCAGCGTCATCCAGGGGACCAATCAGCCCCAGCATTTT
>TRBJ2-1|.|TRBV28|TRBD2
CASSHPVEGGDEQFF
TGTGCCAGCAGCCACCCTGTGGAGGGAGGGGATGAGCAGTTCTTC
>TRBJ2-2|.|TRBV19|.
CASCPGINTGELFF
TGTGCCAGTTGCCCGGGAATAAACACCGGGGAGCTGTTTTTT
>TRBJ2-7|.|TRBV6-5|.
CASKDVGGPPYEQYF
TGTGCCAGCAAGGATGTGGGAGGTCCCCCCTACGAGCAGTACTTC
>TRBJ2-1|.|TRBV4-3|TRBD2
CASSQDREGYNEQFF
TGCGCCAGCAGCCAAGATCGGGAGGGGTACAATGAGCAGTTCTTC
>TRBJ2-7|medium-sized|TRBV5-1|TRBD1
CASSWTGGLSSYEQYF
TGCGCCAGCAGCTGGACAGGGGGGCTTAGCTCCTACGAGCAGTACTTC
>TRBJ2-7|.|TRBV27|TRBD2
CASSPWTSGPHEQYF
TGTGCCAGCAGTCCCTGGACTAGCGGGCCCCACGAGCAGTACTTC
>TRBJ2-4|.|TRBV7-2|TRBD2
CASSLEGLAGVDIQYF
TGTGCCAGCAGCTTAGAGGGACTAGCGGGAGTAGACATTCAGTACTTC
>TRBJ2-7|few|TRBV4-3|.
CASSQPQGYEQYF
TGCGCCAGCAGCCAACCACAGGGCTACGAGCAGTACTTC
>TRBJ2-7|once|TRBV7-8|TRBD2
CASRERGLAGDEQYF
TGTGCCAGCAGGGAACGGGGACTAGCGGGAGACGAGCAGTACTTC
>TRBJ2-2|.|TRBV2|.
CASKALQAAGELFF
TGTGCCAGCAAGGCACTACAGGCGGCCGGGGAGCTGTTTTTT
>TRBJ1-3|.|TRBV30|.
CAWSVVGTHGNTIYF
TGTGCCTGGAGTGTAGTAGGGACTCATGGAAACACCATATATTTT
>TRBJ2-1|.|TRBV5-6|TRBD2
CASSLGPAGVYNEQFF
TGTGCCAGCAGCTTGGGGCCAGCGGGAGTTTACAATGAGCAGTTCTTC
>TRBJ2-2|few|TRBV5-4|TRBD1
CASSLPGQGLTGELFF
TGTGCCAGCAGCTTGCCCGGACAGGGCTTGACCGGGGAGCTGTTTTTT
>TRBJ2-1|.|TRBV11-2|.
CASSPHRLGHEQFF
TGTGCCAGCAGCCCCCACCGACTCGGCCATGAGCAGTTCTTC
>TRBJ2-1|.|TRBV28|TRBD2
CASRLTSGVYNEQFF
TGTGCCAGCAGACTTACTAGCGGGGTCTACAATGAGCAGTTCTTC
>TRBJ2-5|.|TRBV9|TRBD2
CASSGGLAGGLYLQETQYF
TGTGCCAGCAGCGGGGGACTAGCGGGAGGACTCTATCTCCAAGAGACCCAGTACTTC
>TRBJ2-1|.|TRBV19|.
CASNSRGSSYNEQFF
TGTGCCAGTAACTCACGGGGGAGCTCCTACAATGAGCAGTTCTTC
>TRBJ2-3|.|TRBV28|TRBD2
CASSNGIAGPTDTQYF
TGTGCCAGCAGTAACGGAATAGCGGGTCCCACAGATACGCAGTATTTT
>TRBJ2-1|.|TRBV9|.
CASSPQASSYNEQFF
TGTGCCAGCAGCCCACAGGCAAGCTCCTACAATGAGCAGTTCTTC
>TRBJ2-1|.|TRBV13|TRBD2
CASSAQPPGDGGSHNEQFF
TGTGCCAGCAGCGCACAACCTCCCGGGGATGGCGGGAGCCACAATGAGCAGTTCTTC
>TRBJ2-5|.|TRBV6-1|.
CASSEYSPSKETQYF
TGTGCCAGCAGTGAATACAGTCCGTCAAAAGAGACCCAGTACTTC
>TRBJ2-1|.|TRBV30|.
CAWSVASARVQFF
TGTGCCTGGAGTGTGGCCAGCGCGAGGGTTCAGTTCTTC
>TRBJ2-3|.|TRBV13|TRBD2
CASSPETAGGSRTNTQYF
TGTGCCAGCAGCCCGGAGACGGCGGGAGGCTCCCGTACCAATACGCAGTATTTT